These 17 T cell receptor beta chains were all obtained from the same sample, sequenced in a study of blood T cell repertoires in COVID-19. Some clones are missing from TCRdb's copy, which holds only in-frame ones; the method was immunoSEQ multiplex PCR. The profile covers some 87,000 clones, with around three quarters appearing a single time and less than 20% taken by the ten largest. Sequenced sample: peripheral blood. The source of these receptors is a woman at least 80 years old with active or convalescent COVID-19.

This sequence joins TRBV9 and TRBJ1-1; D is perhaps TRBD1 (5 bases). The CDR3 totals 14 residues. The V end was cut by 0 bases, the J end by 3 bases, with 9 bases between. Germline assignment: CDR1 SGDLS and CDR2 YYNGEE. The CDR3 region is CASSVDGGDTEAFF. CDR3 bases: TGTGCCAGCAGCGTAGACGGGGGGGACACTGAAGCTTTCTTT.

The chain uses TRBV25-1 and TRBJ1-5; D unclear. V was pared by 5 bases and J by 1 base, with 3 bases between. CDR1 MGHDK and CDR2 SYGVNS come from the germline V gene. The CDR3 is 12 amino acids. CDR3 loop: CASSQSNQPQHF. CDR3 nucleotide sequence: TGTGCCAGCAGTCAGAGCAATCAGCCCCAGCATTTT.

The chain joins TRBV29-1 to TRBJ2-3; D not resolved. The length of the CDR3 is 12 residues. V lost 7 bases, J lost 0 bases, and 8 bases lay in between. Looked up from germline, CDR1 is SQVTM and CDR2 is ANQGSEA. CDR3 DNA sequence: TGCAGCGCCTACGGGAGCACAGATACGCAGTATTTT. This gives the protein CSAYGSTDTQYF.

The chain employs TRBV7-2 and TRBJ2-7; 9 nucleotides match TRBD1. After removal of 5 bases from V and 3 bases from J, the junction contained 8 bases not matched to a gene. There are 15 residues in the CDR3. Germline values: CDR1 SGHTA, CDR2 FQGNSA. Written as DNA, the CDR3 is TGTGCCAGCAGCAGGTGGACAGGGGCGAACTACGAGCAGTACTTC. Amino acid sequence: CASSRWTGANYEQYF.

This chain connects TRBV5-4 to TRBJ2-5, with D uncertain. V was pared by 0 bases and J by 5 bases, with 8 bases between. The germline V gene encodes CDR1 SGHNT and CDR2 YYREEE (reference sequence). The CDR3 has 13 amino acids. Written as DNA, the CDR3 is TGTGCCAGCAGCTTGGGTCGAGATGAGACCCAGTACTTC. Amino acid sequence: CASSLGRDETQYF.

The rearrangement joins TRBV9 to TRBJ1-6; 8 positions agree with TRBD1. Germline assignment: CDR1 SGDLS and CDR2 YYNGEE. The CDR3 spans 15 residues. V was clipped by 4 bases and J by 10 bases; unmatched bases: 10. CDR3 amino acids: CASSISGTGESPLHF. CDR3 sequence (DNA): TGTGCCAGCAGCATTTCCGGGACAGGAGAATCACCCCTCCACTTT.

In regard to this clone: This sample includes further DNA sequences coding for the same CDR3. Here the CDR3 DNA reads TGTGCCAGCAGTGAAGCGCTAACGGTGAACACTGAAGCTTTCTTT. Amino acid sequence: CASSEALTVNTEAFF. V usage is TRBV6-1 and J usage is TRBJ1-1, with D unresolved. V lost 0 bases and J 0 bases, leaving 8 bases between the germline ends. Looked up from germline, CDR1 is MNHNS and CDR2 is SASEGT. The CDR3 sequence is 15 residues long.

The chain links TRBV18 to TRBJ1-5, with 9 bases aligning to TRBD1. The V gene end was trimmed by 6 bases and the J gene end by 6 bases; junction bases not matched to a gene: 6. CDR1 and CDR2 from the germline V gene are KGHSH and LQKENI. The CDR3 is 14 residues long. The CDR3 DNA follows: TGTGCCAGCTCGCCAGGACAGGGGACTCAGCCCCAGCATTTT. It specifies CASSPGQGTQPQHF.

The chain couples TRBV28 to TRBJ1-4, with D possibly being TRBD1 (6 bases). The germline V gene has CDR1 MDHEN and CDR2 SYDVKM. V was pared by 3 bases and J by 8 bases, with 13 bases between. The CDR3 has 14 amino acids. The CDR3 sequence: CASSLTGHMEKLFF. In DNA, the CDR3 is TGTGCCAGCAGTTTGACAGGACATATGGAAAAACTGTTTTTT.

This chain joins TRBV6-5 and TRBJ2-5; possible D gene TRBD1, 5 bases. The CDR3 is 16 residues long. The germline CDR1 and CDR2 sequences are MNHEY and SVGAGI. Trimming left V 2 bases short and J 1 base short, with 14 bases between. The CDR3 sequence is CASSYGAASLQETQYF. The CDR3 DNA follows: TGTGCCAGCAGTTACGGGGCAGCTTCCCTCCAAGAGACCCAGTACTTC.

The gene calls are TRBV6-6 and TRBJ1-5; 8 bases agree with TRBD1. Trimming cost V 5 bases and J 6 bases; bases outside gene matches: 15. CDR1 is MNHNY and CDR2 is SVGAGI in the germline V gene (reference sequence). The CDR3 spans 17 residues. CDR3 coding DNA: TGTGCCAGCAGTCCGTATATACCGGACAGGGATGCTCAGCCCCAGCATTTT. Translation: CASSPYIPDRDAQPQHF.

This clone was detected a few times. The rearrangement links TRBV25-1 to TRBJ1-5; D might be TRBD1 (5 bases). This CDR3 has 14 amino acids. CDR1 is MGHDK and CDR2 is SYGVNS in the germline V gene. Trimming shortened V by 5 bases and J by 4 bases, and 12 bases separated the two germline ends. The CDR3 DNA is TGTGCCAGCAGTCCCGGGGGACGGAATCAGCCCCAGCATTTT. Translated: CASSPGGRNQPQHF.

The chain joins TRBV9 to TRBJ1-2, with 7 bases aligning to TRBD1. Trimming cost V 2 bases and J 3 bases; bases outside gene matches: 10. The CDR3 loop spans 16 amino acids. Germline values: CDR1 SGDLS, CDR2 YYNGEE. CDR3 nucleotide sequence: TGTGCCAGCAGCGTCTCAGGGGGTGGGTTCGACTATGGCTACACCTTC. It yields the protein CASSVSGGGFDYGYTF.

The chain recombines TRBV3-1 (or the pseudogene TRBV3-2) with TRBJ1-2; 7 bases line up with TRBD1. This CDR3 has 17 amino acids. Trimming at V came to 4 bases and at J to 8 bases, leaving 19 bases not matched to a gene. Germline lookup yields CDR1 LGHDT and CDR2 YNNKEL (reference sequence). CDR3 DNA: TGTGCCAGCAGCCCAAAATTGGACAGGCCGTACGGGGGAGGCTACACCTTC. Protein sequence: CASSPKLDRPYGGGYTF.

The chain joins TRBV27 to TRBJ2-7, with D perhaps TRBD2 (6 bases). Germline-derived CDR1 and CDR2 are MNHEY and SMNVEV (reference sequence). This CDR3 has 14 residues. Trimming removed 4 bases at V and 0 bases at J, with 10 bases between. The CDR3 is CASSWQGGSYEQYF. In DNA form, the CDR3 reads TGTGCCAGCAGTTGGCAGGGAGGCTCCTACGAGCAGTACTTC.

This sequence joins TRBV28 and TRBJ1-4; D not certain. The CDR3 is made up of 9 amino acids. V was cut by 8 bases and J by 10 bases, with 5 bases left in between. Germline V gene data show CDR1 as MDHEN and CDR2 as SYDVKM. The CDR3 DNA sequence: TGTGCCAGCCCCGGAAAACTGTTTTTT. Protein product: CASPGKLFF.

The chain carries TRBV7-9 and TRBJ2-1; 10 positions agree with TRBD2. V was pared by 5 bases and J by 8 bases, with 9 bases of the junction left unmatched. Germline lookup yields CDR1 SEHNR and CDR2 FQNEAQ (reference sequence). The CDR3 has 15 residues. The CDR3 sequence: CASSETWLAGDEQFF. The CDR3 nucleotides are TGTGCCAGCAGCGAGACATGGCTAGCGGGGGATGAGCAGTTCTTC.